Listed here is a single T cell receptor beta chain. Antigen unknown. The CDR3 is 15 amino acids. Germline CDR1 is PRHDT and CDR2 is FYEKMQ (reference sequence). TCR beta cDNA was generated via 5'RACE template switching incorporating UMIs. Following a re-call of the 5' RACE reads, TCRdb has one entry per CDR3 protein and lacks DNA. This sample's table has some 140,000 distinct CDR3 sequences. The sample comes from a study of T cells expressing NK-cell markers. Study at large: Just one sequenced donor of eight was HCMV-seronegative, while seven were seropositive.

Findings of the study overall: Dominant NKG2C+ clonotypes accounted for roughly 1.0-7.5% of CD8+ T cells in about six donors. There remained a lack of clarity about HCMV specificity of expanded NKG2C+ T cell clones.

The chain has TRBV13 and TRBJ2-1. The sequenced sample was blood T cells: a sorted CD56 or NKG2C T cell subset, CD4+ or CD8+ T cells, or bulk PBMC T cells (not recorded which). This clonotype originated in a woman aged 45 to 65 in good health. The CDR3 loop reads CASSRTRSSYNEQFF.